This T cell receptor (beta chain) originates from a study of cytomegalovirus exposure and HLA in healthy donors. Study-level points and caveats: A highly shared variant cluster was judged a likely technical artifact. In an earlier analysis, productive rearrangement rates for most beta V segments clustered near 90% or 30%.

A remark on this clone: Its antigen is unknown.

The PCR made use of 60 Vbeta and 13 Jbeta primers. Profiling relied on immunoSEQ multiplex PCR, and the TCRdb table lists in-frame clones only, not all of them. The repertoire holds 70,000 to 80,000 clones, with roughly four fifths as singletons. Each donor was healthy, and each was a bone marrow donor. Sequenced material: PBMCs. This receptor was taken from a man between 18 and 35 years old in good health and CMV-seronegative.

CDR3 DNA sequence: TGTGCCTCCGCGGACACTCCAAATGAAAAACTGTTTTTT. It codes for CASADTPNEKLFF. This rearrangement joins TRBV27 to TRBJ1-4, with D perhaps matching TRBD1 (5 bases). Germline lookup yields CDR1 MNHEY and CDR2 SMNVEV (reference sequence). This CDR3 spans 13 amino acids. V was cut by 11 bases and J by 5 bases, with 15 bases left in between.